The sequence of this TCR beta chain was determined in a study of T cell responses to AZD1222 COVID-19 vaccine. Overall study context: Both about-4-week and about-12-week second-dose recipients were combined.

As regards this clone: What it binds is unknown.

Germline V gives CDR1 LNHDA, CDR2 SQIVND (reference sequence). The CDR3 runs to 13 residues. V dropped 4 bases and J dropped 1 base, with 7 bases sitting between them. Assay used: immunoSEQ multiplex PCR; TCRdb lists only in-frame clones, some missing. The sample lists under 95,000 clones; 90% were seen once. Study findings and constraints: The peak T cell response came first, and repertoires were sampled only after it. Donors skewed white British and female; clonal diversity was possibly underestimated. Increases in Spike-specific TCR breadth and depth were seen after two AZD1222 doses.

The receptor was isolated from an adult in good health. Sequences were derived from peripheral blood, sampled on day 0 of AZD1222 vaccination. V is TRBV19 and J is TRBJ1-1; D gene ambiguous. The CDR3 nucleotides are TGTGCCAGTAGTAACCGACAGAACACTGAAGCTTTCTTT. Translating it yields CASSNRQNTEAFF.